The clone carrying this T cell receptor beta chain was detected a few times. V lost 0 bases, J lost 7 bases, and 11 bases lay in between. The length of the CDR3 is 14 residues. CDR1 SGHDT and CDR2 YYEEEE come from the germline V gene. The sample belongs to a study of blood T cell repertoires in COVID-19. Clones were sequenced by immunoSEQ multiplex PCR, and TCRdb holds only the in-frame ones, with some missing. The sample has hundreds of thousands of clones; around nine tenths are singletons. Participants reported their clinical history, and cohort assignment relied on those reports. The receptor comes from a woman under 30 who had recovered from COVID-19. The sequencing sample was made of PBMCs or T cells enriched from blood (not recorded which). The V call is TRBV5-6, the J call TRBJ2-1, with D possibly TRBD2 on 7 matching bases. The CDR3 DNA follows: TGTGCCAGCAGCTTGGTGGCGGGGGCGAATGAGCAGTTCTTC. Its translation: CASSLVAGANEQFF.